This T cell receptor (beta chain) stems from a study of blood T cell repertoires in COVID-19 (dated by TCRdb to about 2020). About the full investigation: Samples from collaborators originated in the United States, Italy and Spain and spanned both the acute and convalescent phases of COVID-19. The prospective study material was composed of cDNA or gDNA derived from T cells, B-cell-depleted T cells, or PBMCs. Subjects who had been exposed to COVID-19, were actively infected with it, or had recovered from it provided the deeply sampled blood TCRbeta repertoires that made up the dataset. The repertoires were made available in a free public database intended to serve as a resource for research on the immune response to SARS-CoV-2. Samples came from the ongoing ImmuneRACE study (first 160 participants) plus 1,254 subjects from 6 global collaborators. The sample metadata nearly always contained a de-identified subject ID, COVID-19 status, age in years and sex. Where HLA class I and class II types were available, the types were taken from metadata supplied by the sample provider, not from assay-based typing. General study outcomes and caveats: The amount of clinical and demographic metadata varied by source and participant and was provided uncurated.

On this clone itself: Its antigen is still unknown. No much larger clone is present one base from it, and per-base qualities are unavailable.

Each collaborating institution followed its own protocols to collect whole blood in K2EDTA tubes. For TCRbeta analysis, collaborators shipped samples as frozen whole blood, isolated PBMCs, or DNA extracted from either of those sample types. TCRbeta CDR3 regions were amplified from genomic DNA by means of the immunoSEQ Assay, a bias-controlled multiplex PCR. Processing in the source paper ran as follows. Nucleated cell counts per sample were estimated from amplification of reference gene primers within the assay. Sequence reads were collapsed and filtered to measure the absolute abundance of every unique TCRbeta CDR3 rearrangement. For each sample, productive Simpson clonality was calculated by taking the square root of Simpson's diversity index across productive rearrangements. This is the immuneACCESS table as TCRdb keeps it, with only in-frame sequences that have V and J called. A part of the clones is gone; compared with another copy, unresolved V genes explain less than half, and the rest is unexplained. D and trimming come from the DNA, and the V and J calls and clone size come from that table. Present in this sample are 80,000 to 90,000 clones, 86% of which were seen just once. The leading ten clones occupy approximately 1.2% of the sample.

This clonotype was obtained from a man of 80 years or more with active or convalescent COVID-19. Sequenced sample: peripheral blood.

The nucleotides are TGTGCCAGTAGTATGGCAGGGCACCAGCCCCAGCATTTT. It translates to CASSMAGHQPQHF. The rearrangement combines TRBV19 with TRBJ1-5; tentative D gene TRBD1, with 5 bases matching. The germline V gene (reference sequence) supplies CDR1 LNHDA and CDR2 SQIVND. Trimming takes 3 bases from V and 7 bases from J, and the germline ends sit 10 bases apart. CDR3 length: 13 amino acids, cysteine to phenylalanine. Only the CDR3 part of the read is kept: 39 bases, read in frame from the first base.